The rows below give T cell receptor beta chains drawn from one sample of a study of OX40 agonist ivuxolimab in advanced cancers. Clones were sequenced by immunoSEQ multiplex PCR, and TCRdb holds only the in-frame ones, with some missing. The sample lists around 67,000 clones, about 85% occurring once. Sequencing was performed on CD4+ or CD8+ T cells sorted from blood, taken in a trial of the OX40 agonist ivuxolimab. These receptors all stem from an adult with an advanced solid tumor such as melanoma, head and neck, liver or kidney cancer. Each CDR3 is given without its conserved first and last residue.

J gene	V gene	CDR3 protein
TRBJ2-7	TRBV5-4	ASSLFQGSSYEQY
TRBJ1-4	TRBV5-1	ASSIGTATNEKLF
TRBJ1-4	TRBV10-3	AISESLREKLF
TRBJ1-5	TRBV5-1	ASSFGTGNQPQH
TRBJ2-1	TRBV7-7	ASSLSPGGADNEQF
TRBJ2-7	TRBV18	ASSPNSPEQY
TRBJ1-4	TRBV27	ASSPSPQGNEKLF
TRBJ2-7	TRBV19	ASSIQSSYEQY
TRBJ2-5	TRBV6-1	ASRGTKEQETQY
NA	TRBV27	ASSLTPPWGRAYEQY
TRBJ2-3	TRBV27	ASRTTSGRDIDTQY